A selection of T cell receptor beta chains follows, all from one sample in a study of T-cell memory formation after mild COVID-19. TCRdb re-analysed the 5' RACE reads in MiXCR, keeping a single row per CDR3 protein. The repertoire holds some 210,000 distinct CDR3 sequences, with more than 9% as singletons. Sequenced input: PBMCs or a T cell subset sorted from them (not recorded which). The source of these receptors is a man younger than 30 who had mild COVID-19 (a few samples of this study predate the infection). Cell type and time point are not known. CDR3s include the opening cysteine and the closing phenylalanine or tryptophan. The order of the fields is J gene, V gene, clone size, D gene, CDR3 DNA, CDR3 protein. D genes are given only for firm matches. Expanded clones get a size class; other rows say once, few or many, or leave the size out.

j_gene: TRBJ2-3
v_gene: TRBV6-4
abundance: many
d_gene: TRBD2
CDR3nt: TGTGCCAGCAGTGACTCGAGCGGGGGGGCAGATACGCAGTATTTT
CDR3aa: CASSDSSGGADTQYF

j_gene: TRBJ1-1
v_gene: TRBV7-3
abundance: .
d_gene: .
CDR3nt: TGTGCCAGCAGCTTAAAAGCAGGGAGCGAAGCTTTCTTT
CDR3aa: CASSLKAGSEAFF

j_gene: TRBJ1-3
v_gene: TRBV5-5
abundance: few
d_gene: .
CDR3nt: TGTGCCAGCAGCACGGACGGGAACTTCGGAAACACCATATATTTT
CDR3aa: CASSTDGNFGNTIYF

j_gene: TRBJ1-2
v_gene: TRBV20-1
abundance: .
d_gene: .
CDR3nt: TGCAGTGGGAGTGAGGGGAACTATGGCTACACCTTC
CDR3aa: CSGSEGNYGYTF

j_gene: TRBJ1-2
v_gene: TRBV6-2/TRBV6-3
abundance: .
d_gene: TRBD1
CDR3nt: TGTGCCAGCAGTCCGAGGACAGGGGGAGGCTACACCTTC
CDR3aa: CASSPRTGGGYTF

j_gene: TRBJ2-5
v_gene: TRBV5-1
abundance: .
d_gene: TRBD1
CDR3nt: TGCGCCAGCAGAGGGGACAGAATGAAAGAGACCCAGTACTTC
CDR3aa: CASRGDRMKETQYF

j_gene: TRBJ2-5
v_gene: TRBV7-9
abundance: few
d_gene: .
CDR3nt: TGTGCCAGCATTGAAGGGGCGGGAGAGACCCAGTACTTC
CDR3aa: CASIEGAGETQYF

j_gene: TRBJ2-1
v_gene: TRBV15
abundance: .
d_gene: TRBD2
CDR3nt: TGTGCCACCAGCAGAGATCGGGGAGGCGGGGGGGCAAATGAGCAGTTCTTC
CDR3aa: CATSRDRGGGGANEQFF

j_gene: TRBJ2-3
v_gene: TRBV4-2
abundance: .
d_gene: .
CDR3nt: TGTGCCAGCAGCCGCTTCCCAGGCACAGATACGCAGTATTTT
CDR3aa: CASSRFPGTDTQYF

j_gene: TRBJ1-5
v_gene: TRBV7-2
abundance: .
d_gene: .
CDR3nt: TGTGCCAGCAGCTCGAGGGGAGGAAGTCAGCCCCAGCATTTT
CDR3aa: CASSSRGGSQPQHF

j_gene: TRBJ2-5
v_gene: TRBV3-1
abundance: .
d_gene: TRBD2
CDR3nt: TGTGCCAGCAGCCCTAGACTAGCGGGGGGGCGATGGGTTAAAGAGACCCAGTACTTC
CDR3aa: CASSPRLAGGRWVKETQYF

j_gene: TRBJ2-5
v_gene: TRBV5-1
abundance: few
d_gene: .
CDR3nt: TGCGCCAGCACCTGGGGGGGCCATGAAGAGGAGACCCAGTACTTC
CDR3aa: CASTWGGHEEETQYF

j_gene: TRBJ2-7
v_gene: TRBV20-1
abundance: .
d_gene: .
CDR3nt: TGCAGTGCTCTAGGGGGCTACGAGCAGTACTTC
CDR3aa: CSALGGYEQYF

j_gene: TRBJ2-5
v_gene: TRBV10-3
abundance: .
d_gene: TRBD1
CDR3nt: TGTGCCATCAGCAGGGGGACGGAAGAGACCCAGTACTTC
CDR3aa: CAISRGTEETQYF

j_gene: TRBJ1-5
v_gene: TRBV12-3/TRBV12-4
abundance: few
d_gene: TRBD1
CDR3nt: TGTGCCAGCAGCCTCAGGGGGGGTGGCAATCAGCCCCAGCATTTT
CDR3aa: CASSLRGGGNQPQHF

j_gene: TRBJ1-5
v_gene: TRBV5-6
abundance: .
d_gene: .
CDR3nt: TGTGCCAGCAGCTTGTCCAGGGTCGGTCAGCCCCAGCATTTT
CDR3aa: CASSLSRVGQPQHF

j_gene: TRBJ2-7
v_gene: TRBV5-1
abundance: .
d_gene: .
CDR3nt: TGCGCCAGCAGCTTAACAGCCGACCCGGCTTACGAGCAGTACTTC
CDR3aa: CASSLTADPAYEQYF

j_gene: TRBJ1-2
v_gene: TRBV29-1
abundance: many
d_gene: .
CDR3nt: TGCAGCGTCGACCGGCATGGCTACACCTTC
CDR3aa: CSVDRHGYTF

j_gene: TRBJ1-1
v_gene: TRBV6-6
abundance: .
d_gene: .
CDR3nt: TGTGCCAGCAGCTCAAAGGGGGGCAAGAACACTGAAGCTTTCTTT
CDR3aa: CASSSKGGKNTEAFF

j_gene: TRBJ2-4
v_gene: TRBV4-3
abundance: few
d_gene: TRBD1
CDR3nt: TGCGCCAGCAGCCGAGTGGGACAGCCCAAAAACATTCAGTACTTC
CDR3aa: CASSRVGQPKNIQYF

j_gene: TRBJ2-1
v_gene: TRBV11-3
abundance: few
d_gene: .
CDR3nt: TGTGCCAGCAGCTTAGTCACAGTCGATGAGCAGTTCTTC
CDR3aa: CASSLVTVDEQFF

j_gene: TRBJ2-5
v_gene: TRBV5-1
abundance: .
d_gene: TRBD1
CDR3nt: TGCGCCAGCAGTCGACAGGGGTTCGGGGAGACCCAGTACTTC
CDR3aa: CASSRQGFGETQYF

j_gene: TRBJ1-6
v_gene: TRBV20-1
abundance: .
d_gene: .
CDR3nt: TGCAGTGCTTCCCGGACGCCGTCGGATTCACCCCTCCACTTT
CDR3aa: CSASRTPSDSPLHF

j_gene: TRBJ1-1
v_gene: TRBV19
abundance: few
d_gene: .
CDR3nt: TGTGCCAGTAGGCAAGTCGCGATGACTGAAGCTTTCTTT
CDR3aa: CASRQVAMTEAFF

j_gene: TRBJ1-5
v_gene: TRBV4-1
abundance: .
d_gene: .
CDR3nt: TGCGCCAGCAGCCGCGGGGGGCAGGGACATCAGCCCCAGCATTTT
CDR3aa: CASSRGGQGHQPQHF

j_gene: TRBJ2-3
v_gene: TRBV6-5
abundance: .
d_gene: .
CDR3nt: TGTGCCAGCAGAAACCAAAACCGAGATACGCAGTATTTT
CDR3aa: CASRNQNRDTQYF

j_gene: TRBJ2-3
v_gene: TRBV24-1
abundance: few
d_gene: TRBD2
CDR3nt: TGTGCCACCGTTGAGTCTAGCGGGGGCACAGATACGCAGTATTTT
CDR3aa: CATVESSGGTDTQYF

j_gene: TRBJ2-3
v_gene: TRBV9
abundance: .
d_gene: .
CDR3nt: TGTGCCAGCAGCGTAGCGACCTTCCCCACGGATACGCAGTATTTT
CDR3aa: CASSVATFPTDTQYF

j_gene: TRBJ1-1
v_gene: TRBV5-1
abundance: few
d_gene: .
CDR3nt: TGCGCCAGCAGCTTGCGATGGAGGGGGAACACTGAAGCTTTCTTT
CDR3aa: CASSLRWRGNTEAFF

j_gene: TRBJ1-1
v_gene: TRBV5-1
abundance: .
d_gene: .
CDR3nt: TGCGCCAGCAGCCGTATACGCCAGACCTCGAACACTGAAGCTTTCTTT
CDR3aa: CASSRIRQTSNTEAFF

j_gene: TRBJ1-1
v_gene: TRBV12-3/TRBV12-4
abundance: .
d_gene: .
CDR3nt: TGTGCCAGCAGCGACAGGAGGAACACTGAAGCTTTCTTT
CDR3aa: CASSDRRNTEAFF

j_gene: TRBJ2-6
v_gene: TRBV7-2
abundance: many
d_gene: .
CDR3nt: TGTGCCAGCAGCTTAGGAGCAGCTGGGGCCAACGTCCTGACTTTC
CDR3aa: CASSLGAAGANVLTF

j_gene: TRBJ1-2
v_gene: TRBV6-5
abundance: .
d_gene: TRBD1
CDR3nt: TGTGCCAGCAGGACCGACAGGGGAGGCTATGGCTACACCTTC
CDR3aa: CASRTDRGGYGYTF

j_gene: TRBJ2-5
v_gene: TRBV24-1
abundance: .
d_gene: TRBD1
CDR3nt: TGTGCCACCAGTGATGCTGACAGGGGAGGAGAGACCCAGTACTTC
CDR3aa: CATSDADRGGETQYF

j_gene: TRBJ1-1
v_gene: TRBV7-9
abundance: .
d_gene: .
CDR3nt: TGTGCCAGCAGTCAACGGGAGGGGATGAACACTGAAGCTTTCTTT
CDR3aa: CASSQREGMNTEAFF

j_gene: TRBJ1-3
v_gene: TRBV29-1
abundance: .
d_gene: .
CDR3nt: TGCAGCGTTGCAGAGGCCATGGTCGCCGCTGGAAACACCATATATTTT
CDR3aa: CSVAEAMVAAGNTIYF

j_gene: TRBJ2-2
v_gene: TRBV6-2/TRBV6-3
abundance: .
d_gene: .
CDR3nt: TGTGCCAGCAGTGACCATAGCGGTTACACCGGGGAGCTGTTTTTT
CDR3aa: CASSDHSGYTGELFF

j_gene: TRBJ2-6
v_gene: TRBV9
abundance: .
d_gene: .
CDR3nt: TGTGCCAGCAGCGCTGAACCGGGACAACCTTCCCCACTTGGGGCCAACGTCCTGACTTTC
CDR3aa: CASSAEPGQPSPLGANVLTF

j_gene: TRBJ2-7
v_gene: TRBV20-1
abundance: .
d_gene: .
CDR3nt: TGCAGTGCTCCCCATGTTGGGGCGGTGGCAGGCGAGCAGTACTTC
CDR3aa: CSAPHVGAVAGEQYF

j_gene: TRBJ2-2
v_gene: TRBV4-3
abundance: .
d_gene: .
CDR3nt: TGCGCCAGCGGCCTCGGGGAGGGGGTTCCCGGGGAGCTGTTTTTT
CDR3aa: CASGLGEGVPGELFF

j_gene: TRBJ2-3
v_gene: TRBV5-1
abundance: many
d_gene: .
CDR3nt: TGCGCCAGCAGCGGGGGCCCCGAGGAAGATACGCAGTATTTT
CDR3aa: CASSGGPEEDTQYF

j_gene: TRBJ2-2
v_gene: TRBV12-3/TRBV12-4
abundance: few
d_gene: TRBD1
CDR3nt: TGTGCCAGCAGTCCGTACGGGACAGGCAACACCGGGGAGCTGTTTTTT
CDR3aa: CASSPYGTGNTGELFF

j_gene: TRBJ1-1
v_gene: TRBV7-8
abundance: few
d_gene: .
CDR3nt: TGTGCCAGCAGCTTACGGCCACAGGGCACTGAAGCTTTCTTT
CDR3aa: CASSLRPQGTEAFF

j_gene: TRBJ2-7
v_gene: TRBV20-1
abundance: few
d_gene: TRBD1
CDR3nt: TGCAGTGCTAGATGGGACAGCTACGAGCAGTACTTC
CDR3aa: CSARWDSYEQYF

j_gene: TRBJ1-2
v_gene: TRBV7-3
abundance: .
d_gene: .
CDR3nt: TGTGCCAGCAGTAAACGGGAGGGAGACGGCTACACCTTC
CDR3aa: CASSKREGDGYTF

j_gene: TRBJ1-1
v_gene: TRBV19
abundance: .
d_gene: .
CDR3nt: TGTGCCAGTAGTGCGCAGCCAAACACTGAAGCTTTCTTT
CDR3aa: CASSAQPNTEAFF

j_gene: TRBJ1-5
v_gene: TRBV9
abundance: few
d_gene: .
CDR3nt: TGTGCCAGCAGCGTAGGCTCAGGAAGCAATCAGCCCCAGCATTTT
CDR3aa: CASSVGSGSNQPQHF

j_gene: TRBJ1-5
v_gene: TRBV6-5
abundance: .
d_gene: TRBD1
CDR3nt: TGTGCCAGCAGTCCATACTCCGGGACAGGGGCGAATCAGCCCCAGCATTTT
CDR3aa: CASSPYSGTGANQPQHF

j_gene: TRBJ2-1
v_gene: TRBV10-1
abundance: .
d_gene: TRBD2
CDR3nt: TGCGCCAGTTCGACTAGCGGAAATTACAATGAGCAGTTCTTC
CDR3aa: CASSTSGNYNEQFF

j_gene: TRBJ1-2
v_gene: TRBV29-1
abundance: few
d_gene: TRBD1
CDR3nt: TGCAGCGTTGACATCGCCAGGGGGGTAAGGGGCTACACCTTC
CDR3aa: CSVDIARGVRGYTF

j_gene: TRBJ2-3
v_gene: TRBV3-1
abundance: .
d_gene: .
CDR3nt: TGTGCCAGCAGCCTCAGGGGGGAGGATACGCAGTATTTT
CDR3aa: CASSLRGEDTQYF

j_gene: TRBJ1-4
v_gene: TRBV7-2
abundance: .
d_gene: TRBD1
CDR3nt: TGTGCCAGCAGCTTAGTGGGGACAGGCGCAACCCTTGAAAAACTGTTTTTT
CDR3aa: CASSLVGTGATLEKLFF

j_gene: TRBJ2-1
v_gene: TRBV20-1
abundance: few
d_gene: .
CDR3nt: TGCAGTGCGGGAAGCAATGAGCAGTTCTTC
CDR3aa: CSAGSNEQFF

j_gene: TRBJ2-5
v_gene: TRBV7-3
abundance: many
d_gene: TRBD2
CDR3nt: TGTGCCAGCAGCTTAGGGGCTAGCGGTAAAGAGACCCAGTACTTC
CDR3aa: CASSLGASGKETQYF

j_gene: TRBJ2-2
v_gene: TRBV5-1
abundance: .
d_gene: .
CDR3nt: TGCGCCAGCAGCTTGAGAGTTGCCGGGGAGCTGTTTTTT
CDR3aa: CASSLRVAGELFF